A single T cell receptor (beta chain) is shown here with its context. These data originate in a study of cytomegalovirus exposure and HLA in healthy donors. The primer mix had 60 Vbeta and 13 Jbeta primers. Sequencing was performed with immunoSEQ multiplex PCR; in TCRdb, only in-frame clones are kept and a portion is missing. The sample shows some 200,000 clones, roughly 12% of them seen only once. The trim removed 5 bases at V and 12 bases at J, leaving 11 bases unmatched. This CDR3 is built from 14 residues. Per the germline V gene, CDR1 is GTSNPN and CDR2 is SVGIG (reference sequence). The sample consisted of PBMCs. This clonotype originated in a man aged 50 to 59 in good health and CMV-seropositive. The rearrangement links TRBV30 to TRBJ2-1, with TRBD2 matching over 12 bases. The CDR3 reads CAWGAGLAGIGQFF. CDR3 coding DNA: TGTGCCTGGGGGGCAGGACTAGCGGGGATAGGGCAGTTCTTC.